The table lists the clone carrying this T cell receptor (beta chain) with a count of one. This sample is part of a study of blood T cell repertoires in COVID-19. Study-wide context: Material from acute and convalescent COVID-19 was sourced from the United States, Italy and Spain. T cells, B-cell-depleted T cells, or PBMCs supplied cDNA or gDNA.

Cohort placement rested on clinical history that participants reported themselves. Only in-frame clones appear in the TCRdb table, and some are missing; sequencing was by immunoSEQ multiplex PCR. This table has around 110,000 clones, about four fifths appearing once. This CDR3 has 15 amino acids. V gave up 7 bases and J gave up 3 bases, with 16 bases separating them. The germline V gene has CDR1 SNHLY and CDR2 FYNNEI. The source is a woman younger than 45 who had recovered from COVID-19. The V and J genes are TRBV2 and TRBJ2-1; the D gene is possibly TRBD2 (7 bases). The sequencing input was PBMCs or T cells enriched from blood (not recorded which). DNA of the CDR3: TGTGCCAGCAAGGGGGGGGCTAGTGTCTACAATGAGCAGTTCTTC. Translation gives CASKGGASVYNEQFF. Full variable domain (remainder filled in from reference TRBV2 and TRBJ2-1): EPEVTQTPSHQVTQMGQEVILRCVPISNHLYFYWYRQILGQKVEFLVSFYNNEISEKSEIFDDQFSVERPDGSNFTLKIRSTKLEDSAMYFCASKGGASVYNEQFFGPGTRLTVL.